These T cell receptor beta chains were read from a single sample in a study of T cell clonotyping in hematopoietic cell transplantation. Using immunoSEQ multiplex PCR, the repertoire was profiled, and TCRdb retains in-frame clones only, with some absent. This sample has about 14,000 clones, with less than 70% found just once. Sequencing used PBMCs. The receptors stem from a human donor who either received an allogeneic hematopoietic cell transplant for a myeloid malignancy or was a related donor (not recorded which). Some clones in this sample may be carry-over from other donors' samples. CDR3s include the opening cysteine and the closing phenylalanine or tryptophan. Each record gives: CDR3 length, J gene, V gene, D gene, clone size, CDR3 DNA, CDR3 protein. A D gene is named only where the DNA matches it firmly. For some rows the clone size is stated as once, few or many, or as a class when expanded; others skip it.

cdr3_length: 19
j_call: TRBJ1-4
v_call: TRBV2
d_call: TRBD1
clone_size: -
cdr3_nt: TGTGCCAGCAGCGACGGGGACAGGGGAAAGCGCGGGACTCCGGAAAAACTGTTTTTT
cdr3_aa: CASSDGDRGKRGTPEKLFF

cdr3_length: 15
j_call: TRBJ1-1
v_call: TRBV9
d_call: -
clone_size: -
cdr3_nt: TGTGCCAGCAGCGTTAATCCTAAGGGGGACACTGAAGCTTTCTTT
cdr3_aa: CASSVNPKGDTEAFF

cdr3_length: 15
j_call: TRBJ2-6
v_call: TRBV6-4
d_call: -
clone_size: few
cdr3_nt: TGTGCCAGCAGCGAGGGGAGTTCTGGGGCCAACGTCCTGACTTTC
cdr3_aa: CASSEGSSGANVLTF

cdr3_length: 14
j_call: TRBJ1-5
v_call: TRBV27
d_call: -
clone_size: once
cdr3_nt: TGTGCCAGCAGGGGGAGGGAGAGCAATCAGCCCCAGCATTTT
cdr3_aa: CASRGRESNQPQHF

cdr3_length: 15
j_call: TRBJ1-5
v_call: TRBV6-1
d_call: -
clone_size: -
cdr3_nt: TGTGCCAGCAGTGTAGGCCCCGGGGGCAATCAGCCCCAGCATTTT
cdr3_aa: CASSVGPGGNQPQHF

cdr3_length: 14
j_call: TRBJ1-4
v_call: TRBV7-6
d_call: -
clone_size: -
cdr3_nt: TGTGCCAGCAGCACCGGGGTCCGAAGCGAAAAACTGTTTTTT
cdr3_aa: CASSTGVRSEKLFF

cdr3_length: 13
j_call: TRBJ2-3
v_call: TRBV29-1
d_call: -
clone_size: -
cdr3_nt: TGCAGCGTTGCGCGATCGAGCACAGATACGCAGTATTTT
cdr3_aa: CSVARSSTDTQYF

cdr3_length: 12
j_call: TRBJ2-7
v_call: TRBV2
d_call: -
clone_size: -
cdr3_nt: TGTGCCAGCAGTGTATCTTCCTACGAGCAGTACTTC
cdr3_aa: CASSVSSYEQYF

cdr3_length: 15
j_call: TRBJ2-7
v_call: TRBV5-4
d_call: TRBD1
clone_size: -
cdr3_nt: TGTGCCAGCAGCTTTCGACAGGGATCGGCCTACGAGCAGTACTTC
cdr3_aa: CASSFRQGSAYEQYF

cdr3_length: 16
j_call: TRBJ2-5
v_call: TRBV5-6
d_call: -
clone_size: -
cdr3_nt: TGTGCCAGCAGCTTACCGGGACTGGGGGCACAAGAGACCCAGTACTTC
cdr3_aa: CASSLPGLGAQETQYF

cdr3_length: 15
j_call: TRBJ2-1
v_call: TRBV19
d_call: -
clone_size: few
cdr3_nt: TGTGCCAGCAGCCAGGTCCGACTCTCCTACAATGAGCAGTTCTTC
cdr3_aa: CASSQVRLSYNEQFF

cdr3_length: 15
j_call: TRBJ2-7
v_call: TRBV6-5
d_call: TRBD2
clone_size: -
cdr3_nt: TGTGCCAGCAGTTACTCTAGCGGGATGCGTGGCGAGCAGTACTTC
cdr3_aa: CASSYSSGMRGEQYF

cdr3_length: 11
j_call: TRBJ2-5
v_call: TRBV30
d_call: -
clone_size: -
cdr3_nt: TGTGCCTCACCCCGAGGGGAGACCCAGTACTTC
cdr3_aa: CASPRGETQYF

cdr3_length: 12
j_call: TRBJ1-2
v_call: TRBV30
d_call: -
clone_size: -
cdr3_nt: TGTGCCTGGAGTGTAGGAACCGATGGCTACACCTTC
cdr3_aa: CAWSVGTDGYTF

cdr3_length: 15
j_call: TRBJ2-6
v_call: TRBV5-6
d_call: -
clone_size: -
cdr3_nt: TGTGCCAGCAGCTTGGTGCACTCTGGGGCCAACGTCCTGACTTTC
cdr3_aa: CASSLVHSGANVLTF

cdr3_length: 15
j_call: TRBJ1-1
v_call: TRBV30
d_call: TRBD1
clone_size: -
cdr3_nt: TGTGCCTGGAGTGTAGGTAGGACAGGGAACACTGAAGCTTTCTTT
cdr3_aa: CAWSVGRTGNTEAFF

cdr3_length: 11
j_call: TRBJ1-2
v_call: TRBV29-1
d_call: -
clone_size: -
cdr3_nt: TGCAGCGCAGACCAGGGTGGCGGCTACACCTTC
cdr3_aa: CSADQGGGYTF

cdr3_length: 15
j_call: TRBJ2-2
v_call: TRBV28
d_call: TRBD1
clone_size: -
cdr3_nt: TGTGCCAGCAGCGCGGACAGGGGTAGAACCGGGGAGCTGTTTTTT
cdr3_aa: CASSADRGRTGELFF

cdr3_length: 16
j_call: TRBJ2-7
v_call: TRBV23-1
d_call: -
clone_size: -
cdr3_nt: TGCGCCAGCAGTCAGGTAGGGCAGGCACTCTCCTACGAGCAGTACTTC
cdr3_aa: CASSQVGQALSYEQYF

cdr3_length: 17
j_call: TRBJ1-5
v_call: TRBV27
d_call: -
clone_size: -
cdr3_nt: TGTGCCAGCAGTTTAATCGGGGGGGACAATAGCAATCAGCCCCAGCATTTT
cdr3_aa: CASSLIGGDNSNQPQHF

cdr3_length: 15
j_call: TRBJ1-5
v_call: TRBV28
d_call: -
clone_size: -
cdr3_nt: TGTGCCAGCAGTTCCATGGGGGGTACCAATCAGCCCCAGCATTTT
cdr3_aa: CASSSMGGTNQPQHF

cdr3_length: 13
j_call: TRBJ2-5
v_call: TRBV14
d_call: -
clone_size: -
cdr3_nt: TGTGCCAGCAGACCATTAGACCGAGAGACCCAGTACTTC
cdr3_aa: CASRPLDRETQYF

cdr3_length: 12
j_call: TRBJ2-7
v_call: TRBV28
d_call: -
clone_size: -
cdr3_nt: TGTGCCAGCAACCGGGGGCTTTACGAGCAGTACTTC
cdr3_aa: CASNRGLYEQYF

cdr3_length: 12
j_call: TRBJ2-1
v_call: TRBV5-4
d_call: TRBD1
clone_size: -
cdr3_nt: TGTGCCAGCCACCAGGGGGCCAATGAGCAGTTCTTC
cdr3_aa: CASHQGANEQFF

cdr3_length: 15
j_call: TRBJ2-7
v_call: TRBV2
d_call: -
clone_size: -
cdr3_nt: TGTGCCAGCAGTGAGGACGGGATAAGCTCCTACGAGCAGTACTTC
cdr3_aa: CASSEDGISSYEQYF

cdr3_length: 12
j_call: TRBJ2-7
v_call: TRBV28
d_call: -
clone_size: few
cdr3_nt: TGTGCCACCCAGTCTTCCTTCTACGAGCAGTACTTC
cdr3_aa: CATQSSFYEQYF

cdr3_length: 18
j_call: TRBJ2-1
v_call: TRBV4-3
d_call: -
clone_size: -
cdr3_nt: TGCGCCAGCAGCCAAGACGTAATAATGGGACGCGGTAGCAATGAGCAGTTCTTC
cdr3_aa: CASSQDVIMGRGSNEQFF

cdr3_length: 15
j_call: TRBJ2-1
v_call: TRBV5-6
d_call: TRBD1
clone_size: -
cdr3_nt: TGTGCCAGCAGCCTGGGACAGGGCCCCTACAATGAGCAGTTCTTC
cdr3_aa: CASSLGQGPYNEQFF

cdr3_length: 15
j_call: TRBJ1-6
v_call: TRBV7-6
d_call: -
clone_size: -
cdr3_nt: TGTGCCAGCAGCTTAGAGACAGCCTATAATTCACCCCTCCACTTT
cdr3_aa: CASSLETAYNSPLHF

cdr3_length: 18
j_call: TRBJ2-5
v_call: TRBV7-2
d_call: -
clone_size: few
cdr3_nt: TGTGCCAGCAGCTTATTTGGATCCGGGACTGGCGGTCAAGAGACCCAGTACTTC
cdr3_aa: CASSLFGSGTGGQETQYF

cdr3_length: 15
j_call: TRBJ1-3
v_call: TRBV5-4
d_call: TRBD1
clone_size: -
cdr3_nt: TGTGCCAGCAGCATAGGGACAGGTGCTGGAAACACCATATATTTT
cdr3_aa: CASSIGTGAGNTIYF

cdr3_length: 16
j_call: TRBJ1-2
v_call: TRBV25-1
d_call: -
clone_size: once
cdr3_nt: TGTGCCAGCAATGGGGCGGGGGCGGACTGGGGCTATGGCTACACCTTC
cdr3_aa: CASNGAGADWGYGYTF

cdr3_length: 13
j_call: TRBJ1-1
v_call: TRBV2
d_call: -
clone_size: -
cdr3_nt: TGTGCCAGCAGTGACCTTAGACAGTCTGAAGCTTTCTTT
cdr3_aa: CASSDLRQSEAFF

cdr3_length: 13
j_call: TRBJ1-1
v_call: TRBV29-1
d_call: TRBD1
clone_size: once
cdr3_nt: TGCAGCGCCTGTAGGGGGCTAGCTTTTGAAGCTTTCTTT
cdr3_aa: CSACRGLAFEAFF

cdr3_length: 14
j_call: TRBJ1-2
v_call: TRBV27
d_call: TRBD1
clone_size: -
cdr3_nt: TGTGCCAGCAGTTCGACGACAGGGGTTGGTGGCTACACCTTC
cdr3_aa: CASSSTTGVGGYTF

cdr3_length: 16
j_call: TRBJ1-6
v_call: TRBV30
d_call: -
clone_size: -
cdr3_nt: TGTGCCTGGAGGATACCCCAGGCGAGGGCGAATTCACCCCTCCACTTT
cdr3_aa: CAWRIPQARANSPLHF

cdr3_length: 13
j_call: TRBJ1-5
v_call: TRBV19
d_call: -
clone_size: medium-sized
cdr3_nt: TGTGCCAGTAGTGCGGGGGCCAATCAGCCCCAGCATTTT
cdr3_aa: CASSAGANQPQHF

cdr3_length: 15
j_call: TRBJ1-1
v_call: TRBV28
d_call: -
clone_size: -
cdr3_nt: TGTGCCAGCAGTTTGGCCAGGGGTGAGAACACTGAAGCTTTCTTT
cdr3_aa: CASSLARGENTEAFF

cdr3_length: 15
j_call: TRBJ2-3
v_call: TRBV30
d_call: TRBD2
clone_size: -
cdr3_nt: TGTGCCTGGAGTGATAGCGGGGTTAGCACAGATACGCAGTATTTT
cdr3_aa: CAWSDSGVSTDTQYF

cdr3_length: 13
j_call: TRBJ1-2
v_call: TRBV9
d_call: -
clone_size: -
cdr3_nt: TGTGCCAGCAGCGTAGGACCCAACTATGGCTACACCTTC
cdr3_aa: CASSVGPNYGYTF

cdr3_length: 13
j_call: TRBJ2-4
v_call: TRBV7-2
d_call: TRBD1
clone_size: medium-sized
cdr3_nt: TGTGCCAGCAGCAAAGACAGGGCCAACATTCAGTACTTC
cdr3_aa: CASSKDRANIQYF

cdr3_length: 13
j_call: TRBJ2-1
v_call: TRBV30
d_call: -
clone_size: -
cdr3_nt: TGTGCCTGGAGTGTGGTAGGATACAATGAGCAGTTCTTC
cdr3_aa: CAWSVVGYNEQFF

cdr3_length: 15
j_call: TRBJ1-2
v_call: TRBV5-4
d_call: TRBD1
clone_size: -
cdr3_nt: TGTGCCAGCAGCTTCCCGGGACAGACCATCTATGGCTACACCTTC
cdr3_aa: CASSFPGQTIYGYTF

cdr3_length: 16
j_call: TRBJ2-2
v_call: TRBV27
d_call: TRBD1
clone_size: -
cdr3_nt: TGTGCCAGCAGACCCGGGACAGCGGCCCCCACCGGGGAGCTGTTTTTT
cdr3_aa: CASRPGTAAPTGELFF

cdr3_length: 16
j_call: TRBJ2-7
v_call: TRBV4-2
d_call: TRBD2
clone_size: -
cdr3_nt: TGTGCCAGCAGCCAAGACGCTAGCGGGACCCTCTACGAGCAGTACTTC
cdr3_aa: CASSQDASGTLYEQYF

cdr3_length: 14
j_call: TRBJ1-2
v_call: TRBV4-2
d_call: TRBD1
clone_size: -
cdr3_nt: TGTGCCAGCAGCCAAGGGGGACAGAACTATGGCTACACCTTC
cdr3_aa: CASSQGGQNYGYTF

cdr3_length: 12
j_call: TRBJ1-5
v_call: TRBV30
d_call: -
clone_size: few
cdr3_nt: TGTGCCTGGAGTGTAAGGGGGCAGCCCCAGCATTTT
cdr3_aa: CAWSVRGQPQHF

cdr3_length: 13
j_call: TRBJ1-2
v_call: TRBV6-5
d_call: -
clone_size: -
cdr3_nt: TGTGCCAGCAGTTACGAAGGGGCGCAGGGCTACACCTTC
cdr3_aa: CASSYEGAQGYTF

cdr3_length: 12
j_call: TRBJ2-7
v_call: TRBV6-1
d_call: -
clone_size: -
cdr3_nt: TGTGCCAGCAGTGAATGGTCAGACGAGCAGTACTTC
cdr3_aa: CASSEWSDEQYF

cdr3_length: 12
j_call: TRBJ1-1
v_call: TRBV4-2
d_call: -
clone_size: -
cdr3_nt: TGTGCCAGCAGCCAGGCGGGAACGGAGCCTTTCTTT
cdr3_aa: CASSQAGTEPFF

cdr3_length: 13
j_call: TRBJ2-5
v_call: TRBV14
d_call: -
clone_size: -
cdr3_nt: TGTGCCAGCAGCGTCAGGACTGAAGAGACCCAGTACTTC
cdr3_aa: CASSVRTEETQYF

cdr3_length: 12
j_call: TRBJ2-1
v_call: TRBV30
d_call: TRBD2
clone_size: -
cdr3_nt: TGTGCCTGGAGTGTAATCGCGGGAGGGCTGTTCTTC
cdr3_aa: CAWSVIAGGLFF

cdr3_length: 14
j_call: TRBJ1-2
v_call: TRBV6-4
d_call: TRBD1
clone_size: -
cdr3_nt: TGTGCCAGCAGCCAGACAGGGGGCAGCTATGGCTACACCTTC
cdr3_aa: CASSQTGGSYGYTF

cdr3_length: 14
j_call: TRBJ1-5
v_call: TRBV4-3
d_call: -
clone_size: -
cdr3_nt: TGCGCCAGCAGCCAGTCTTATAGCAATCAGCCCCAGCATTTT
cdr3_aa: CASSQSYSNQPQHF

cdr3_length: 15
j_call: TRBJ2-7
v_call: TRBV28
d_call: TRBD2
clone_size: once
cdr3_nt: TGTGCCAGCAGCCAAGGACTAGCGGGGAACTACGAGCAGTACTTC
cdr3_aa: CASSQGLAGNYEQYF

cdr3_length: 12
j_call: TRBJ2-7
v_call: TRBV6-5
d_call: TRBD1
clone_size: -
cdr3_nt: TGTGCCAGCAAAAGACAGGGGTACGAGCAGTACTTC
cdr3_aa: CASKRQGYEQYF

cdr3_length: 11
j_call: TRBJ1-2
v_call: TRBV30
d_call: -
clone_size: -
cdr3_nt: TGTGCCGGCGGGTTTTCGCGTGGCTACACCTTC
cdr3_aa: CAGGFSRGYTF

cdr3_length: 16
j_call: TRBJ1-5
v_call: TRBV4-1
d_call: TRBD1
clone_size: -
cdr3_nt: TGCGCCAGCAGCCAATTTGAGACAGGGGGCTATCAGCCCCAGCATTTT
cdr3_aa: CASSQFETGGYQPQHF

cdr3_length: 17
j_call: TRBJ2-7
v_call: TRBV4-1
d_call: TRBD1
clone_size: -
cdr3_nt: TGCGCCAGCACCCAGGTCTGGACAGGGGATATCCCCTACGAGCAGTACTTC
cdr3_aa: CASTQVWTGDIPYEQYF